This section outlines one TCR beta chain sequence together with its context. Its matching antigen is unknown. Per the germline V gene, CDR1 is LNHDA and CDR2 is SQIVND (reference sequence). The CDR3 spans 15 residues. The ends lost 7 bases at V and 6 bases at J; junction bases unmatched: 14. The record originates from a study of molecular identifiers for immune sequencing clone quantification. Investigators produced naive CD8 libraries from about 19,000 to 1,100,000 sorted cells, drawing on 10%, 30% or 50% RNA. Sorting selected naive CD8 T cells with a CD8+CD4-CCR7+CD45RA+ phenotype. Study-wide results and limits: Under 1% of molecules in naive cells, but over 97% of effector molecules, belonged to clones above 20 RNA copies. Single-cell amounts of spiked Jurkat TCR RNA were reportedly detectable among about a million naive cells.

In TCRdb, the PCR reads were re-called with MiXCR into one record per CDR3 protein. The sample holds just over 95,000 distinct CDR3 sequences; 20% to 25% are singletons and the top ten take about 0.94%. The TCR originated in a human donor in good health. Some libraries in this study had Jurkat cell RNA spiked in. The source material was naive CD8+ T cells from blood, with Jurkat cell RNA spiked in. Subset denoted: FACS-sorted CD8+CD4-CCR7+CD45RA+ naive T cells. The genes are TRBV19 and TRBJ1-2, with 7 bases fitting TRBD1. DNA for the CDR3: TGTGCCAGTACCCACTCCGGGACAGCGCCTGATGGCTACACCTTC. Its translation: CASTHSGTAPDGYTF.